The rows below give T cell receptor beta chains drawn from one sample of a study of T cell repertoires in cytomegalovirus infection. These receptors lack a known antigen. TCRdb re-derived calls from the reads in MiXCR, one entry per CDR3 protein. The table shows 400,000 to 600,000 distinct CDR3 sequences, with under 55% occurring only once. The sequenced sample was cultured PBMCs, obtained from culture after CMV antigen stimulation. These receptors came from a human donor in good health (CMV status not recorded). Some clones in this sample may be carry-over from other donors' samples. The CDR3 runs from the conserved cysteine through the conserved F or W. The D gene is left open where the match is weak. Only part of the rows carry a size: once, few, many, or a class if the clone is expanded.

TRBJ2-7,TRBV7-6,NA,NA,TGTGCCAGCAGCTTAGCCGGCAGGACCCACGAGCAGTACTTC,CASSLAGRTHEQYF
TRBJ2-3,TRBV29-1,NA,few,TGCAGCGCAACCTCAGGGATGGCCGGCACAGATACGCAGTATTTT,CSATSGMAGTDTQYF
TRBJ1-5,TRBV5-6,NA,NA,TGTGCCAGCAGCCGTGGTTGGGCAAATCAGCCCCAGCATTTT,CASSRGWANQPQHF
TRBJ1-5,TRBV20-1,NA,NA,TGCAGTGCTTCAACTGCCGGGATGGGCAATCAGCCCCAGCATTTT,CSASTAGMGNQPQHF
TRBJ2-3,TRBV7-6,TRBD2,once,TGTGCCAGCAGCTTCCCTAGCGGGAGGGCCTTGGATACGCAGTATTTT,CASSFPSGRALDTQYF
TRBJ2-7,TRBV14,NA,NA,TGTGCCAGCAGCCAAGATATGGGTACAGGAGTATACGAGCAGTACTTC,CASSQDMGTGVYEQYF
TRBJ2-1,TRBV7-6,NA,NA,TGTGCCAGCAGCTTAGAGGGGACGGAGGGGTTCTTC,CASSLEGTEGFF
TRBJ1-4,TRBV7-2,NA,few,TGTGCCAGCAGCACAGGGGAAAAACTGTTTTTT,CASSTGEKLFF
TRBJ2-1,TRBV12-3/TRBV12-4,NA,NA,TGTGCCAGCAGTTTGAGGTTGTTGACCCACAATGAGCAGTTCTTC,CASSLRLLTHNEQFF
TRBJ2-1,TRBV20-1,TRBD2,NA,TGCAGTGCTAGTATCGCGTCGGGGGGCAATGAGCAGTTCTTC,CSASIASGGNEQFF
TRBJ2-3,TRBV12-3/TRBV12-4,NA,NA,TGTGCCAGCAGCCCCTTCGGCGGCACGCAGTATTTT,CASSPFGGTQYF
TRBJ2-5,TRBV27,NA,NA,TGTGCCAGCAGCCCCCCCCCGTCGAACTTAGGGAGGCGGGAGACCCAGTACTTC,CASSPPPSNLGRRETQYF
TRBJ2-3,TRBV7-2,NA,NA,TGTGCCAGCAGCCCCCCTGGGGCGCGGGATACGCAGTATTTT,CASSPPGARDTQYF
TRBJ1-2,TRBV7-2,TRBD1,many,TGTGCCAGCAGCCCGGGACAGGACTATGGCTACACCTTC,CASSPGQDYGYTF
TRBJ1-1,TRBV7-8,NA,NA,TGTGCCAGCAGCCCCCGAGGTTTTGTCATCGCGGCTTTCTTT,CASSPRGFVIAAFF
TRBJ2-5,TRBV14,NA,NA,TGTGCCAGCAGCCGTAAGAAGGGCGGGATGTGGGAGACCCAGTACTTC,CASSRKKGGMWETQYF
TRBJ2-1,TRBV7-2,TRBD2,many,TGTGCCAGCAGCTCTCACCTGGGACTAGCGAATTCCTACAATGAGCAGTTCTTC,CASSSHLGLANSYNEQFF
TRBJ2-3,TRBV11-2,NA,NA,TGTGCCAGCAGCTTGACTACCTTAGGCGCAGATACGCAGTATTTT,CASSLTTLGADTQYF
TRBJ2-1,TRBV27,TRBD2,NA,TGTGCCAGCACCTGGATAGCGGGCGGTAAGAATGAGCAGTTCTTC,CASTWIAGGKNEQFF
TRBJ1-2,TRBV7-9,NA,few,TGTGCCAGCAGCTTTCCGAAGGGGACCTCTTCTCTCTATGGCTACACCTTC,CASSFPKGTSSLYGYTF
TRBJ2-7,TRBV7-2,NA,few,TGTGCCAGCAGCTTTACACCGCGGGTCTCCGAGCAGTACTTC,CASSFTPRVSEQYF
TRBJ1-2,TRBV10-1,NA,few,TGCGCCAGCAGTGAGTCACAGGGCATAGCTAACTATGGCTACACCTTC,CASSESQGIANYGYTF
TRBJ2-1,TRBV7-2,NA,few,TGTGCCAGCAGCCCCAGACCTAGCTCCTACAATGAGCAGTTCTTC,CASSPRPSSYNEQFF
TRBJ1-6,TRBV6-1,TRBD1,few,TGTGCCAGCAGTGAAGCTATGACAGGGCGAGTGTCACCCCTCCACTTT,CASSEAMTGRVSPLHF
TRBJ1-3,TRBV28,NA,NA,TGTGCCAGCAGCCCCTTTAGGGCAAACACCATATATTTT,CASSPFRANTIYF
TRBJ2-1,TRBV4-3,NA,NA,TGCGCCAGCAGCCAAGGGAGAATTGAAGGGTTTCGTTACAATGAGCAGTTCTTC,CASSQGRIEGFRYNEQFF
TRBJ2-1,TRBV29-1,NA,NA,TGCAGCGTTGGGGGTAGGAGTACCCGCTCCTACAATGAGCAGTTCTTC,CSVGGRSTRSYNEQFF
TRBJ2-3,TRBV7-2,NA,few,TGTGCCAGCAGCTTACGTGGGACAAGGGATACGCAGTATTTT,CASSLRGTRDTQYF
TRBJ2-1,TRBV6-2/TRBV6-3,TRBD2,few,TGTGCCAGCAGCAGCGGGGACTTCTACAATGAGCAGTTCTTC,CASSSGDFYNEQFF
TRBJ2-3,TRBV20-1,NA,once,TGCAGTCTCAGCCCCACAGATACGCAGTATTTT,CSLSPTDTQYF
TRBJ2-5,TRBV20-1,NA,NA,TGCAGTGCTCACGACTCCCGAGAGACCCAGTACTTC,CSAHDSRETQYF
TRBJ2-7,TRBV11-2,TRBD2,NA,TGTGCCAGCAGCTTCACTTCTAGCGGCACCTACGAGCAGTACTTC,CASSFTSSGTYEQYF
TRBJ2-1,TRBV2,NA,NA,TGTGCCAGCTTTGGCGACGGCGGGATGGTGGGTGAGCAGTTCTTC,CASFGDGGMVGEQFF
TRBJ2-7,TRBV7-2,NA,few,TGTGCCAGCAGCTTAGCCCGGGGTGGGGAGCAGTACTTC,CASSLARGGEQYF
TRBJ2-4,TRBV5-5,NA,NA,TGTGCCAGCAGCTTGGCCTTTCGACAGGCCGTAGCCAAAAACATTCAGTACTTC,CASSLAFRQAVAKNIQYF
TRBJ2-7,TRBV6-2/TRBV6-3,TRBD2,NA,TGTGCCAGCCTAATGGGGGCTAGCGGGAGGGCCGTCGATGAGCAGTACTTC,CASLMGASGRAVDEQYF
TRBJ2-2,TRBV11-2,NA,NA,TGTGCCAGCAGCCTTCGACGGACGAACACCGGGGAGCTGTTTTTT,CASSLRRTNTGELFF
TRBJ1-5,TRBV6-1,NA,few,TGTGCCACCTCCGGGACCGGTTCTCAGCCCCAGCATTTT,CATSGTGSQPQHF
TRBJ2-1,TRBV7-2,NA,few,TGTGCCAGCAGCCTCCCCTGGGCCTACAATGAGCAGTTCTTC,CASSLPWAYNEQFF
TRBJ1-1,TRBV2,NA,once,TGTGCCAGCAGTCTCTCAAGAACCGCTGAAGCTTTCTTT,CASSLSRTAEAFF
TRBJ1-1,TRBV4-1,NA,NA,TGCGCCAGCAGCCAAAAGCGGGGGCGCGATAGGTCTGAAGCTTTCTTT,CASSQKRGRDRSEAFF
TRBJ2-3,TRBV2,NA,few,TGTGCCAGCAGCGCGAATTTGGCGGTTAGAGATACGCAGTATTTT,CASSANLAVRDTQYF
TRBJ1-4,TRBV20-1,NA,NA,TGCAGTGCTACTGGTATCAGGGAAAAACTGTTTTTT,CSATGIREKLFF
TRBJ2-5,TRBV7-9,NA,few,TGTGCCAGCAGCTTAATCCCAGGGGTGGAGACCCAGTACTTC,CASSLIPGVETQYF
TRBJ2-2,TRBV7-2,NA,NA,TGTGCCAGCAGCTTAGGAGGCGGGCCCGGGGAGCTGTTTTTT,CASSLGGGPGELFF
TRBJ2-3,TRBV19,NA,NA,TGTGCCAGTACCACTAGCGGCACAGGGGTGACAGATACGCAGTATTTT,CASTTSGTGVTDTQYF